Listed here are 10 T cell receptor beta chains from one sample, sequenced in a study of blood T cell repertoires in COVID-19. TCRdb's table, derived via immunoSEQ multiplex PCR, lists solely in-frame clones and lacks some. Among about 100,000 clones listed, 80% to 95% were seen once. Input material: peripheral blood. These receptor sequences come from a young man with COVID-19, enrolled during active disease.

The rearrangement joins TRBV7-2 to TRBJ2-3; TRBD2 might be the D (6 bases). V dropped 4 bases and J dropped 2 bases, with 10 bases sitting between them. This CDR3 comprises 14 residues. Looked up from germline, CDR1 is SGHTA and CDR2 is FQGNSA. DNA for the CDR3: TGTGCCAGCAGCTCGGGGACTCTCACAGATACGCAGTATTTT. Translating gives CASSSGTLTDTQYF.

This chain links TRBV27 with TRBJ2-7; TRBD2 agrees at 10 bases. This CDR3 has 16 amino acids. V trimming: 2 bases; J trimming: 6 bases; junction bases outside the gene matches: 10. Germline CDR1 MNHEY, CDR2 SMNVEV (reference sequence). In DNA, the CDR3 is TGTGCCAGCAGTTTACTAGCGGGAGAAGGTAGTATCGAGCAGTACTTC. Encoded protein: CASSLLAGEGSIEQYF.

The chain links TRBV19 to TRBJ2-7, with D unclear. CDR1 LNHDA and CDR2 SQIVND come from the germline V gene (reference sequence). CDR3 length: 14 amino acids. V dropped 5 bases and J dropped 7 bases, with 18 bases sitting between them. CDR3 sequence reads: CASSSPISGGEQYF. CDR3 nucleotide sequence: TGTGCCAGTAGTTCCCCAATCTCGGGTGGGGAGCAGTACTTC.

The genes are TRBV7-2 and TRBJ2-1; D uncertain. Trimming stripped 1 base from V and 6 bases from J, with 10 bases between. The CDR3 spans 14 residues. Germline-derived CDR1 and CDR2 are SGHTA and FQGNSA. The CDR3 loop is CASSLEVSSNEQFF. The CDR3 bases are TGTGCCAGCAGCTTAGAGGTTAGCAGCAATGAGCAGTTCTTC.

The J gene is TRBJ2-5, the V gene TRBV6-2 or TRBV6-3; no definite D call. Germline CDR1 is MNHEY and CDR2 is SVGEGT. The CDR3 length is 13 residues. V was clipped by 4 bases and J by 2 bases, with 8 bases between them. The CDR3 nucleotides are TGTGCCAGCAGTTGGTTGAGGCAAGAGACCCAGTACTTC. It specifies CASSWLRQETQYF.

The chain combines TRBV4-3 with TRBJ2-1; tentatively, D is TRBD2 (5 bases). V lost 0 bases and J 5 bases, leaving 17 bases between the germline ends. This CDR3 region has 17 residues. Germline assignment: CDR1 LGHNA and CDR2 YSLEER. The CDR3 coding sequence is TGCGCCAGCAGCCAAGATGAAGGGCTAGCTAAGAACAATGAGCAGTTCTTC. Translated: CASSQDEGLAKNNEQFF.

The CDR3 DNA reads TGTGCCAGCAGTCGAAGGACTAGCGGGAGGGCCGCGTCATACGAGCAGTACTTC. Translated, it gives CASSRRTSGRAASYEQYF. J is TRBJ2-7 and V is TRBV27, with TRBD2 matching over 15 bases. Germline values: CDR1 MNHEY, CDR2 SMNVEV (reference sequence). Unmatched junction bases numbered 12, after V lost 5 bases and J lost 4 bases. The CDR3 totals 18 residues.

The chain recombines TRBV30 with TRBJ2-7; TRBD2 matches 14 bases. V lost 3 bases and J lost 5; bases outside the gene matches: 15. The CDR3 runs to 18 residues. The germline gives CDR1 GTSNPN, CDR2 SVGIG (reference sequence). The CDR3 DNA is TGTGCCTGGAGGGACCGGACTAGCGGGAGGACCCTACCTAACGAGCAGTACTTC. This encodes CAWRDRTSGRTLPNEQYF.

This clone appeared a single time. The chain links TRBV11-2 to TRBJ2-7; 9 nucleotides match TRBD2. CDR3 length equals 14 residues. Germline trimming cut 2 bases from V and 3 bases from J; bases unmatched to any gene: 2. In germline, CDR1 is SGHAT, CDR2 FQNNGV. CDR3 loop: CASSLLLAGYEQYF. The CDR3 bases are TGTGCCAGCAGCTTACTACTAGCGGGCTACGAGCAGTACTTC. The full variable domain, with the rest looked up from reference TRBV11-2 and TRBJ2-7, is EAGVAQSPRYKIIEKRQSVAFWCNPISGHATLYWYQQILGQGPKLLIQFQNNGVVDDSQLPKDRFSAERLKGVDSTLKIQPAKLEDSAVYLCASSLLLAGYEQYFGPGTRLTVT.

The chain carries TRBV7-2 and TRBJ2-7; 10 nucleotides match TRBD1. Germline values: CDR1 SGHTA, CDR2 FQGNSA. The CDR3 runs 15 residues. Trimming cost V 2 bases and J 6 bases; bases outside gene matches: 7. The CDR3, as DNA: TGTGCCAGCAGCTTATTTGGGACAGGGGTTGGCGAGCAGTACTTC. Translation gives CASSLFGTGVGEQYF. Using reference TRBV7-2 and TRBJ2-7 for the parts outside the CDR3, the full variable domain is GAGVSQSPSNKVTEKGKDVELRCDPISGHTALYWYRQSLGQGLEFLIYFQGNSAPDKSGLPSDRFSAERTGGSVSTLTIQRTQQEDSAVYLCASSLFGTGVGEQYFGPGTRLTVT.